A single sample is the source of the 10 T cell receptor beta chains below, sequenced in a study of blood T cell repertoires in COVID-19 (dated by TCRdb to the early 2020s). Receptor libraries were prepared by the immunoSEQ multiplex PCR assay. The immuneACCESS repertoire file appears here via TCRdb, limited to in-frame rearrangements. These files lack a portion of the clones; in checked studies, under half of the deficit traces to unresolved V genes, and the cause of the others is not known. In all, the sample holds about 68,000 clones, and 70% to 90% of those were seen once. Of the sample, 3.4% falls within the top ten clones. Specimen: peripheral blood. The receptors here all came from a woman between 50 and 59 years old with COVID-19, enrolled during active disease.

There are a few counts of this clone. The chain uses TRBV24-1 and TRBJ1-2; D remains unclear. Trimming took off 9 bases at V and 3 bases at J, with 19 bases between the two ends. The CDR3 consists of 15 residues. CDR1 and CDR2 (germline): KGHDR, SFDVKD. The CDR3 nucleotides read TGTGCCACCTCAACCCCAGGTCCCACACACTATGGCTACACCTTC. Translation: CATSTPGPTHYGYTF.

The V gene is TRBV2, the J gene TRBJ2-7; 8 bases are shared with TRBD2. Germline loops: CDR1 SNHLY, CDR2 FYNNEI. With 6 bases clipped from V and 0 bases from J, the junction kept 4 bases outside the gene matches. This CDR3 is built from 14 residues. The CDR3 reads CASSETSASYEQYF. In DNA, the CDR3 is TGTGCCAGCAGCGAGACTAGCGCCTCCTACGAGCAGTACTTC.

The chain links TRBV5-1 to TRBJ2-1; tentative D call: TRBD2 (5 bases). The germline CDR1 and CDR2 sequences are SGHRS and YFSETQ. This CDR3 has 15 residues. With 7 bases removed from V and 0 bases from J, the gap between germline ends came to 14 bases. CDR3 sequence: CASLEGLSSYNEQFF. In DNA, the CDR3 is TGCGCCAGCTTAGAGGGTCTTAGCTCCTACAATGAGCAGTTCTTC.

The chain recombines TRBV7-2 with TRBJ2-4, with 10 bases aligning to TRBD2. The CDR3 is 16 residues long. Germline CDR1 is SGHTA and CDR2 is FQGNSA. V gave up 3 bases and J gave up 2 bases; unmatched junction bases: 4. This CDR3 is CASSLSGRGSKNIQYF. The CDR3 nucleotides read TGTGCCAGCAGCTTGAGCGGGAGGGGATCCAAAAACATTCAGTACTTC.

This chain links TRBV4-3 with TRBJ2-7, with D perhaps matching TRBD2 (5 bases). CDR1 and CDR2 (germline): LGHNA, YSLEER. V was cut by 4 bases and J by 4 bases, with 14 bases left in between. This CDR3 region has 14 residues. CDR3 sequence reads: CASSRWAGEYEQYF. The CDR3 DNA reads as TGCGCCAGCAGCCGTTGGGCCGGGGAATACGAGCAGTACTTC.

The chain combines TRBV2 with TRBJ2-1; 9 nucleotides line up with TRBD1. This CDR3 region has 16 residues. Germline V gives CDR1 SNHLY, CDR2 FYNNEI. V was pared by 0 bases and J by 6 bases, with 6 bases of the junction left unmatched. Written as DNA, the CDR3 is TGTGCCAGCAGTGAAGCCCCCGGGACAGGGATCAATGAGCAGTTCTTC. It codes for CASSEAPGTGINEQFF.

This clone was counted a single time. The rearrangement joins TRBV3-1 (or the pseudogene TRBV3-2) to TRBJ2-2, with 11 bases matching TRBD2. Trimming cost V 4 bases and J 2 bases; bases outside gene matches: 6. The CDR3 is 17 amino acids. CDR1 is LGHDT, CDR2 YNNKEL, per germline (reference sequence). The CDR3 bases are TGTGCCAGCAGCCCGCCTGGACTAGCGGGTAACACCGGGGAGCTGTTTTTT. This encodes CASSPPGLAGNTGELFF.

The CDR3 DNA reads TGTGCCAGCAGCGAGGGCCCCGGGAATCTTAATTCACCCCTCCACTTT. Translation: CASSEGPGNLNSPLHF. The J gene is TRBJ1-6, the V gene TRBV7-8; D remains unclear. V was cut by 5 bases and J by 6 bases, with 17 bases left in between. Germline CDR1 and CDR2: SGHVS and FQNEAQ. This CDR3 is 16 amino acids long.

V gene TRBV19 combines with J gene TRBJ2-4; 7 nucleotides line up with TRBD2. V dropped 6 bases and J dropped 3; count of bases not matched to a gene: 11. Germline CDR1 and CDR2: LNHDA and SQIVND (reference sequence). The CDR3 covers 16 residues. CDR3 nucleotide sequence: TGTGCCAGTAGCCCCTATGTGGGAGGGGTCAAAAACATTCAGTACTTC. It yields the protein CASSPYVGGVKNIQYF.

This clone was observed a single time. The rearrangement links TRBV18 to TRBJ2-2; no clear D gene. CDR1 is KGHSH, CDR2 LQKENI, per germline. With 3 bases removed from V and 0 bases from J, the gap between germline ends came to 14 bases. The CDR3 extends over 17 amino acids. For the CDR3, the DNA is TGTGCCAGCTCACCCTTGCCCGGCGGAACGAACACCGGGGAGCTGTTTTTT. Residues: CASSPLPGGTNTGELFF. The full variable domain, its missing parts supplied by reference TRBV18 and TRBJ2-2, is NAGVMQNPRHLVRRRGQEARLRCSPMKGHSHVYWYRQLPEEGLKFMVYLQKENIIDESGMPKERFSAEFPKEGPSILRIQQVVRGDSAAYFCASSPLPGGTNTGELFFGEGSRLTVL.